The rows below give T cell receptor beta chains drawn from one sample of a study of Tregs in tolerant kidney transplant recipients. The method was immunoSEQ multiplex PCR; TCRdb's version includes in-frame clones alone and lacks a portion of them. This repertoire shows nearly 50,000 clones, roughly 89% found once; its top ten account for about a sixth. The material was CD8+ T cells from blood (PBMCs), obtained 12 months after the transplant. These receptors were collected from a human patient who received a combined kidney and bone marrow transplant. The graft donor may be the source of some T cells. Each CDR3 is given with its conserved first and last residue. A D gene is named only where the DNA matches it firmly. Expanded clones are given a class, and other clones once, few, many or no size at all.

TRBJ2-1,-,TRBV11-3,-,TGTGCCAGCAGCTTAGTTCCGGATGGGCCCTACAATGAGCAGTTCTTC,CASSLVPDGPYNEQFF
TRBJ2-5,-,TRBV9,TRBD2,TGTGCCAGCAGCGTAGAGAGCGGGAGCTTCGGGTTTGAGACCCAGTACTTC,CASSVESGSFGFETQYF
TRBJ1-4,-,TRBV19,-,TGTGCCAGTAGTATAGCTGCAGGGGCCTATGAAAAACTGTTTTTT,CASSIAAGAYEKLFF
TRBJ2-7,-,TRBV5-4,-,TGTGCCAGCAGCTTTCACAACTCCTACGAGCAGTACTTC,CASSFHNSYEQYF
TRBJ2-2,-,TRBV7-9,TRBD2,TGTGCCAGCAGCCCGGGACTAGCGGGACCGAACACCGGGGAGCTGTTTTTT,CASSPGLAGPNTGELFF
TRBJ2-1,-,TRBV19,-,TGTGCCAGTAGTATAAGTCTGGGGCAGAACAATGAGCAGTTCTTC,CASSISLGQNNEQFF
TRBJ2-1,-,TRBV19,TRBD2,TGTGCCAGTAGTAAGGGACTAGCGGGACTTTACAATGAGCAGTTCTTC,CASSKGLAGLYNEQFF
TRBJ2-1,-,TRBV11-3,TRBD1,TGTGCCAGCAGCCCAAGGGACAGTAGCTCCTACAATGAGCAGTTCTTC,CASSPRDSSSYNEQFF
TRBJ2-3,-,TRBV11-3,-,TGTGCCAGCAGCATAGGGGGGAGGGAGCAGTATTTT,CASSIGGREQYF
TRBJ2-5,-,TRBV27,TRBD1,TGTGCCAGCAGTCCGGACAGGGTAATGAGAGAGACCCAGTACTTC,CASSPDRVMRETQYF
TRBJ2-2,-,TRBV5-4,-,TGTGCCAGCAGCTGGGGACTTAAAAACACCGGGGAGCTGTTTTTT,CASSWGLKNTGELFF
TRBJ2-7,-,TRBV12-5,TRBD2,TGTGCTAGTGGTACAACTAGCGGAAGTCTGTACGAGCAGTACTTC,CASGTTSGSLYEQYF
TRBJ2-1,-,TRBV7-3,TRBD2,TGTGCCAGCAGCTTTCGCGGGAGGGCCCCCCTCAATGAGCAGTTCTTC,CASSFRGRAPLNEQFF
TRBJ2-1,-,TRBV27,-,TGTGCCAGCAGTCCCACAGGTCCATACAATGAGCAGTTCTTC,CASSPTGPYNEQFF
TRBJ2-7,once,TRBV6-5,TRBD1,TGTGCCAGCAGTTACTACAGGGGGTACGAGCAGTACTTC,CASSYYRGYEQYF
TRBJ2-7,-,TRBV27,TRBD2,TGTGCCAGCAGTTTAGCGGGAGGTCCCTACGAGCAGTACTTC,CASSLAGGPYEQYF
TRBJ2-1,once,TRBV7-8,-,TGTGCCAGCAGCCCCGGGACTGCTACCTACAATGAGCAGTTCTTC,CASSPGTATYNEQFF
TRBJ1-2,once,TRBV5-6,TRBD1,TGTGCCAGCAGCTGGGTGACGACAGGGGCCTTCTATGGCTACACCTTC,CASSWVTTGAFYGYTF
TRBJ2-2,-,TRBV4-3,TRBD2,TGCGCCAGCAGCCACGGACTAGCGGCCAGAACCGGGGAGCTGTTTTTT,CASSHGLAARTGELFF
TRBJ2-5,-,TRBV28,-,TGTGCCAGCAGTCGCACCAGGGGTCCGGAGACCCAGTACTTC,CASSRTRGPETQYF
TRBJ2-1,-,TRBV4-2,TRBD2,TGTGCCAGCAGCCAAGGGCTAGCGGGGGGGCTCTATGAGCAGTTCTTC,CASSQGLAGGLYEQFF
TRBJ2-7,-,TRBV7-3,-,TGTGCCAGCAGCTTAACAGGAGGGGCCTACGAGCAGTACTTC,CASSLTGGAYEQYF
TRBJ2-3,-,TRBV4-3,TRBD1,TGCGCCAGCAGCCAACAGGGGGCCTCAGATACGCAGTATTTT,CASSQQGASDTQYF
TRBJ2-3,-,TRBV7-9,-,TGTGCCAGCAGATCTGGACAGTCAGATACGCAGTATTTT,CASRSGQSDTQYF
TRBJ1-4,-,TRBV6-1,TRBD1,TGTGCCAGCAGTGAAGCGGTCCAGGGGGCAATTGCAACTAATGAAAAACTGTTTTTT,CASSEAVQGAIATNEKLFF
TRBJ1-2,-,TRBV7-9,TRBD1,TGTGCCAGCAGCTCCGTCGGGACAGAGCTCTATGGCTACACCTTC,CASSSVGTELYGYTF
TRBJ2-7,-,TRBV7-6,-,TGTGCCAGCAGCTTATCTCGCGGTTCCTCCTACGAGCAGTACTTC,CASSLSRGSSYEQYF
TRBJ1-1,-,TRBV28,-,TGTGCCAGCAGTTTTAGGCAGGGCGTAGGAGCTTTCTTT,CASSFRQGVGAFF
TRBJ2-5,once,TRBV4-1,TRBD1,TGCGCCAGCAGCCATACCACAGGGGTGGAGACCCAGTACTTC,CASSHTTGVETQYF
TRBJ2-7,-,TRBV6-5,TRBD2,TGTGCCAGCAGTTACCGGCTAGCGGGGAACTACGAGCAGTACTTC,CASSYRLAGNYEQYF
TRBJ2-2,-,TRBV6-1,TRBD2,TGTGCCAGCTCGACTAGCGGGGAGATCGGGGAGCTGTTTTTT,CASSTSGEIGELFF
TRBJ1-2,-,TRBV5-6,TRBD1,TGTGCCAGCAGCTTAGGGACAGGGGCACATGGCTACACCTTC,CASSLGTGAHGYTF
TRBJ1-2,-,TRBV19,-,TGTGCCAGTAGTACCCAGGGGCTCGGTGGCTACACCTTC,CASSTQGLGGYTF
TRBJ2-1,-,TRBV2,-,TGTGCCAGCAGTGGGGTCCCTAGCTCCTACAATGAGCAGTTCTTC,CASSGVPSSYNEQFF
TRBJ1-6,once,TRBV19,-,TGTGCCAGTAGTATGTTTGGGTCGGTCTACGGGAGTTCACCCCTCCACTTT,CASSMFGSVYGSSPLHF
TRBJ2-1,-,TRBV4-3,-,TGCGCCAGCAGCCAGGTAGCTGGAGGGGAAGACAATGAGCAGTTCTTC,CASSQVAGGEDNEQFF
TRBJ1-2,-,TRBV5-5,TRBD1,TGTGCCAGCACCACAGGGGACTATGGCTACACCTTC,CASTTGDYGYTF
TRBJ2-7,few,TRBV10-1,-,TGCGCCAGCAGTGAGTGTGGTGACAGCCCCTACGAGCAGTACTTC,CASSECGDSPYEQYF
TRBJ2-7,-,TRBV27,TRBD2,TGTGCCAGCAGAAAAGGAGCGGGAGGGTTCTACGAGCAGTACTTC,CASRKGAGGFYEQYF
TRBJ2-3,-,TRBV7-8,-,TGTGCCAGCACCCGGAGCACAGATACGCAGTATTTT,CASTRSTDTQYF
TRBJ2-3,once,TRBV21-1,-,TGTGCCAGCAGCAAAGAGGGGCAGCGGGAGGTCATATTAAGCACAGATACGCAGTATTTT,CASSKEGQREVILSTDTQYF
TRBJ2-1,-,TRBV6-4,TRBD2,TGTGCCAGCAGTGACTCTTTCCGGGAGGGTTCCTACAATGAGCAGTTCTTC,CASSDSFREGSYNEQFF
TRBJ2-5,-,TRBV11-3,TRBD2,TGTGCCAGCAGCTTAGGTAGCCGGGAGGATACGGAGACCCAGTACTTC,CASSLGSREDTETQYF
TRBJ1-6,once,TRBV14,-,TGTGCCAGCAGCCAAGAGGGGCCTTATAATTCACCCCTCCACTTT,CASSQEGPYNSPLHF
TRBJ1-4,-,TRBV7-2,-,TGTGCCAGCAGCTTATACGGGGGGCTTGCTGAAAAACTGTTTTTT,CASSLYGGLAEKLFF
TRBJ2-1,-,TRBV7-8,-,TGTGCCAGCAGCTCCCTCAATGAGCAGTTCTTC,CASSSLNEQFF
TRBJ2-5,-,TRBV7-6,-,TGTGCCAGCAGCCCAATGGGGAGGACAGGAGAGACCCAGTACTTC,CASSPMGRTGETQYF
TRBJ1-2,-,TRBV18,TRBD1,TGTGCCAGCTCAATTGGGACAGGGGAATTTAATTATGGCTACACCTTC,CASSIGTGEFNYGYTF